One and the same sample provided the 30 T cell receptor beta chains below, sequenced in a study of T cell repertoires in cytomegalovirus infection. TCRdb re-called the reads through MiXCR, storing one row per CDR3 protein. This table holds more than 350,000 distinct CDR3 sequences, approximately 31% found once. Specimen: PBMCs. The receptors come from a human donor in good health (CMV status not recorded). Some clones in this sample may be carry-over from other donors' samples.

This clonotype has just one count. One base away lies a much larger clone, so this may be a sequencing read error. The chain joins TRBV7-3 to TRBJ1-2, with D unclear. This CDR3 contains 13 residues. Germline V lookup: CDR1 SGHTA, CDR2 FQGTGA. CDR3 DNA: TGTGCCAGCAGCTTGGCGGATAACTATGGCTACCCCTTC. This sequence encodes CASSLADNYGYPF.

The chain combines TRBV12-3 or TRBV12-4 with TRBJ2-2; the match to TRBD2 covers 10 bases. V trimming: 3 bases; J trimming: 6 bases; junction bases outside the gene matches: 4. There are 15 residues in the CDR3. CDR3 sequence: CASSFERGGAGELFF. DNA for the CDR3: TGTGCCAGCAGTTTTGAGCGGGGGGGCGCCGGGGAGCTGTTTTTT.

The chain employs TRBV6-2 or TRBV6-3 and TRBJ2-2; 12 nucleotides align to TRBD1. The CDR3 runs 17 residues. Germline CDR1 is MNHEY and CDR2 is SVGEGT. The J segment lost 7 bases and the V segment lost 2 bases, leaving 8 bases of the junction unmatched. The CDR3 sequence: CASSYQGGTGGHGELFF. DNA for the CDR3: TGTGCCAGCAGTTACCAAGGGGGGACAGGGGGCCACGGGGAGCTGTTTTTT.

This chain uses TRBV6-6 with TRBJ1-5; 9 nucleotides align to TRBD1. V gave up 6 bases and J gave up 3 bases; unmatched junction bases: 6. Looked up from germline, CDR1 is MNHNY and CDR2 is SVGAGI (reference sequence). This CDR3 contains 15 residues. As DNA, the CDR3 is TGTGCCAGCAGGCGGACAGGGGTAAACAATCAGCCCCAGCATTTT. As protein: CASRRTGVNNQPQHF.

This clonotype was recorded a few times. The chain uses TRBV7-6 and TRBJ2-1; D is perhaps TRBD2 (5 bases). Trimming left V 3 bases short and J 5 bases short, with 14 bases between. The CDR3 covers 15 residues. Germline V gene lookup returns CDR1 SGHVS and CDR2 FNYEAQ. The CDR3 region has the DNA TGTGCCAGCAGCTTCCCGGGGAAGAATGACAATGAGCAGTTCTTC. Its translation: CASSFPGKNDNEQFF.

This clonotype occurred many times. The chain is built from TRBV7-2 and TRBJ2-6; TRBD1 or TRBD2 may be the D gene (5 bases each). Germline-derived CDR1 and CDR2 are SGHTA and FQGNSA. CDR3 length equals 18 residues. V was pared by 5 bases and J by 0 bases, with 17 bases between. CDR3 amino acids: CASSKNPGRRSGANVLTF. CDR3 DNA: TGTGCCAGCAGCAAGAATCCGGGACGACGCTCTGGGGCCAACGTCCTGACTTTC.

In this sample, this clonotype turned up many times. The V gene is TRBV6-1, the J gene TRBJ2-7, with D perhaps TRBD2 (5 bases). CDR1 and CDR2 (germline): MNHNS, SASEGT. The germline V and J ends were trimmed by 5 bases and 2 bases, with 10 bases remaining between them. The CDR3 is made up of 13 amino acids. The CDR3 here is CASSRGRAYEQYF. The CDR3 DNA reads as TGTGCCAGCAGTCGGGGTCGGGCCTACGAGCAGTACTTC.

The rearrangement uses TRBV19 and TRBJ1-5; D is perhaps TRBD1 (5 bases). Germline V CDR1 and CDR2: LNHDA, SQIVND (reference sequence). Between the trimmed V and J ends, which lost 5 bases and 0 bases, there was a span of 14 bases. The CDR3 consists of 16 residues. The CDR3 sequence: CASSWDGDYSNQPQHF. The CDR3 nucleotides are TGTGCCAGTAGTTGGGACGGAGACTATAGCAATCAGCCCCAGCATTTT.

This clonotype has just a few counts. CDR3 amino acids: CATLRSGAPYEQYF. The CDR3 nucleotides read TGTGCCACCCTTAGGTCGGGGGCGCCGTACGAGCAGTACTTC. This chain connects TRBV6-1 to TRBJ2-7; D is tentatively TRBD1 or TRBD2 (6 bases each). Germline CDR1 and CDR2: MNHNS and SASEGT. There are 14 residues in the CDR3. V lost 10 bases and J lost 4, with 20 bases in between.

This chain connects TRBV10-1 to TRBJ2-2; TRBD2 matches 8 bases. The CDR3 loop spans 15 amino acids. Germline CDR1 and CDR2: WNHNN and SYGVQD (reference sequence). V was pared by 3 bases and J by 6 bases, with 6 bases of the junction left unmatched. The CDR3 sequence: CASSETAGASGELFF. The CDR3 DNA follows: TGCGCCAGCAGTGAAACAGCGGGGGCCTCCGGGGAGCTGTTTTTT.

This clonotype was recorded a few times. The CDR3 reads CASSQLNRDINEKLFF. In DNA form, the CDR3 reads TGCGCCAGCAGCCAATTGAACCGGGACATTAATGAAAAACTGTTTTTT. The rearrangement uses TRBV4-1 and TRBJ1-4; a possible D gene is TRBD1 (6 bases). The ends were cut back, 2 bases at V and 4 bases at J, with 14 bases in the middle. The CDR3 has 16 amino acids. CDR1 and CDR2 from the germline V gene are MGHRA and YSYEKL.

Of note for this clonotype: This may be a read error: a much more frequent sequence differs by one nucleotide. Since the CDR3 does not end with the conserved phenylalanine or tryptophan, this likely comes from a read error. This sequence joins TRBV7-2 and TRBJ2-1; the match to TRBD1 covers 8 bases. The CDR3 runs 13 residues. CDR1 and CDR2 from the germline V gene are SGHTA and FQGNSA. Trimming cost V 8 bases and J 6 bases; bases outside gene matches: 6. The CDR3 region is CASQDRVRNEQFV. The DNA for the CDR3 is TGTGCCAGCCAGGACAGGGTTCGCAATGAGCAGTTCGTC.

This clonotype was seen only a few times. The chain couples TRBV5-1 to TRBJ2-2; D remains ambiguous. Germline loops: CDR1 SGHRS, CDR2 YFSETQ. Trimming left V 0 bases short and J 4 bases short, with 19 bases between. The CDR3 is 18 residues long. CDR3 loop: CASSLEVGNIRATGELFF. DNA of the CDR3: TGCGCCAGCAGCTTGGAAGTGGGGAACATCCGTGCCACCGGGGAGCTGTTTTTT.

This clonotype came up a few times. The gene calls are TRBV3-1 and TRBJ2-3; D is undetermined. V gave up 1 base and J gave up 3 bases, with 8 bases separating them. Germline V gives CDR1 LGHDT, CDR2 YNNKEL (reference sequence). The CDR3 is 14 residues long. The DNA for the CDR3 is TGTGCCAGCAGCCAAGTTGCAGTAACAGATACGCAGTATTTT. As protein: CASSQVAVTDTQYF.

The chain is built from TRBV5-5 and TRBJ2-7, with 8 bases aligning to TRBD1. Germline-derived CDR1 and CDR2 are SGHKS and YYEKEE (reference sequence). V shed 3 bases, J shed 6 bases, and the junction held 11 bases outside the gene matches. CDR3 size: 15 residues. DNA for the CDR3: TGTGCCAGCAGCTCGGGGTCCGGGACAGGCGGCGAGCAGTACTTC. This translates into CASSSGSGTGGEQYF. The whole variable domain, remainder taken from reference TRBV5-5 and TRBJ2-7, is DAGVTQSPTHLIKTRGQQVTLRCSPISGHKSVSWYQQVLGQGPQFIFQYYEKEERGRGNFPDRFSARQFPNYSSELNVNALLLGDSALYLCASSSGSGTGGEQYFGPGTRLTVT.

This clonotype was found once. The chain carries TRBV28 and TRBJ2-1; no definite D call. V was clipped by 5 bases and J by 3 bases, with 14 bases between them. This CDR3 spans 15 amino acids. CDR1 and CDR2 (germline): MDHEN, SYDVKM. The CDR3 coding sequence is TGTGCCAGCAGTCAAACCGGTCCCCTCTACAATGAGCAGTTCTTC. This translates into CASSQTGPLYNEQFF.

This clonotype was seen a few times. The chain has TRBV12-3 or TRBV12-4 and TRBJ2-1; no firm D call. This CDR3 is built from 16 residues. The germline V and J ends were trimmed by 1 base and 12 bases, with 22 bases remaining between them. This chain's CDR3 is CASSLEGGGSLVVQFF. The CDR3 DNA sequence: TGTGCCAGCAGTTTAGAGGGCGGTGGGTCCCTGGTCGTGCAGTTCTTC.

The chain joins TRBV5-1 to TRBJ1-1; maybe TRBD1 (5 bases). The V and J ends lost 4 bases and 0 bases respectively, with 13 bases between them. CDR1 SGHRS and CDR2 YFSETQ come from the germline V gene. CDR3 length: 15 amino acids. The CDR3: CASSPRPGLNTEAFF. The CDR3 coding sequence is TGCGCCAGCAGCCCCCGACCGGGACTGAACACTGAAGCTTTCTTT.

Only a few counts were recorded for this clonotype. The rearrangement joins TRBV6-1 to TRBJ1-5; 10 bases map to TRBD1. Germline-derived CDR1 and CDR2 are MNHNS and SASEGT. This CDR3 contains 16 residues. V gave up 6 bases and J gave up 5 bases; unmatched junction bases: 10. CDR3 sequence reads: CASRRQGAALDQPQHF. The CDR3 region has the DNA TGTGCCAGCAGAAGACAGGGGGCGGCTTTAGATCAGCCCCAGCATTTT.

As regards this clonotype: A read error may produce the germline difference seen at one junction end. The CDR3 nucleotides read TGTGCCAGCAGCTTGGCGGGACAGAGGAACAAAAACACCGGGGGGCTGTTTTTT. Translation: CASSLAGQRNKNTGGLFF. This chain joins TRBV5-6 and TRBJ2-2, with D perhaps TRBD1 (7 bases). This CDR3 region has 18 residues. Per the germline V gene, CDR1 is SGHDT and CDR2 is YYEEEE.

This clonotype appeared a few times. The rearrangement joins TRBV24-1 to TRBJ2-1; TRBD2 matches at 10 bases. The CDR3 has 15 amino acids. V was clipped by 9 bases and J by 4 bases; unmatched bases: 8. Germline CDR1 is KGHDR and CDR2 is SFDVKD. This CDR3 is CATGGSGGPYNEQFF. In nucleotides, the CDR3 is TGTGCCACCGGAGGTAGCGGGGGGCCGTACAATGAGCAGTTCTTC.

For this clonotype: This may be a read error: a much more frequent sequence differs by one nucleotide. The chain has TRBV12-3 or TRBV12-4 and TRBJ2-3, with unresolved D. This CDR3 is 11 amino acids long. Trimming pared 6 bases from V and 6 bases from J, leaving 7 bases between. CDR3 coding DNA: TGTGCCAGCAGCCTCCGGGATACGCAGTATTTT. Amino acid sequence: CASSLRDTQYF.

V and J are TRBV5-1 and TRBJ2-1, with TRBD2 matching 8 bases. The germline V gene has CDR1 SGHRS and CDR2 YFSETQ. The CDR3 contains 15 residues. With 3 bases clipped from V and 2 bases from J, the junction kept 4 bases outside the gene matches. For the CDR3, the DNA is TGCGCCAGCAGCTCCGGACTAGCTCCCTACAATGAGCAGTTCTTC. It is translated as CASSSGLAPYNEQFF. The whole variable domain, filled in from reference TRBV5-1 and TRBJ2-1, reads KAGVTQTPRYLIKTRGQQVTLSCSPISGHRSVSWYQQTPGQGLQFLFEYFSETQRNKGNFPGRFSGRQFSNSRSEMNVSTLELGDSALYLCASSSGLAPYNEQFFGPGTRLTVL.

Remarks on this clonotype: One junction end disagrees with the germline gene, perhaps due to a read error. The J gene is TRBJ1-2, the V gene TRBV20-1; TRBD1 might be the D (6 bases). The CDR3 totals 13 residues. Germline CDR1 and CDR2: DFQATT and SNEGSKA (reference sequence). The CDR3 nucleotides read TGCAGTGCTAGTACCGGGCAGGGGTATGTCTACACCTTC. Amino acid sequence: CSASTGQGYVYTF.

J is TRBJ1-5 and V is TRBV20-1; D unresolved. Germline loops: CDR1 DFQATT, CDR2 SNEGSKA (reference sequence). The CDR3 is made up of 16 amino acids. Trimming stripped 0 bases from V and 7 bases from J, with 19 bases between. The CDR3 region is CSARDSLDSREQPQHF. CDR3 DNA: TGCAGTGCTAGAGATTCCCTTGATAGCCGGGAGCAGCCCCAGCATTTT.

Concerning this clonotype itself: This may be a read error, as it is one base from a much larger clone. Since no conserved phenylalanine or tryptophan closes the CDR3, a read error is the likely cause. V usage is TRBV7-2 and J usage is TRBJ2-1; D is unresolved. Looked up from germline, CDR1 is SGHTA and CDR2 is FQGNSA. V was clipped by 5 bases and J by 0 bases, with 17 bases between them. This CDR3 is built from 17 residues. CDR3 coding DNA: TGTGCCAGCAGCACCCGGACGCATCCTCCCTCCTACAATGAGCAGTTCTTG. Protein sequence: CASSTRTHPPSYNEQFL.

In this sample, this clonotype turned up a few times. The rearrangement joins TRBV6-1 to TRBJ2-7; 11 bases align to TRBD1. The CDR3 length is 15 residues. Germline V lookup: CDR1 MNHNS, CDR2 SASEGT. Germline trimming cut 4 bases from V and 5 bases from J; bases unmatched to any gene: 7. Here the CDR3 DNA reads TGTGCCAGCAGTGTGGGACAGGGGGTTTTCGACGAGCAGTACTTC. This translates into CASSVGQGVFDEQYF.

This clonotype was recorded a few times. The chain uses TRBV5-4 and TRBJ2-1; D ambiguous. The CDR3 extends over 13 amino acids. Per germline, CDR1 SGHNT and CDR2 YYREEE (reference sequence). V lost 6 bases to trimming and J lost 8 bases, with 15 bases between them. The CDR3 here is CASKITTTDEQFF. The CDR3 DNA sequence: TGTGCCAGCAAGATTACCACTACCGATGAGCAGTTCTTC.

The chain couples TRBV29-1 to TRBJ2-1; 11 positions match TRBD2. This CDR3 contains 14 residues. The J segment lost 8 bases and the V segment lost 1 base, leaving 4 bases of the junction unmatched. CDR1 is SQVTM, CDR2 ANQGSEA, per germline. The CDR3 reads CSVEVTSGGDEQFF. The CDR3 nucleotides are TGCAGCGTTGAAGTTACTAGCGGGGGCGATGAGCAGTTCTTC.

The J gene is TRBJ2-1, the V gene TRBV12-5; 9 bases align to TRBD2. The junction had 6 bases not matched to a gene; V was cut back by 0 bases and J by 9 bases. The CDR3 runs 15 residues. Germline CDR1 reads LGHNT; CDR2 reads FRNRAP. The CDR3 coding sequence is TGTGCTAGTGGTTTGGTAATAGCGGGGGATGGTGAGCAGTTCTTC. This translates into CASGLVIAGDGEQFF.